The entry below gives a single T cell receptor (beta chain) sequence along with its context. Hyperthyroidism patients were newly diagnosed, ill under 2 months, and aged 18 to 65 years. Other autoimmune diseases, uncontrolled infections, pregnancy and lactation each led to patient exclusion. The sample is drawn from a study of Graves' ophthalmopathy and Graves' hyperthyroidism. For the study at large: The term stable hyperthyroidism indicated an absence of ophthalmopathy within 18 months of follow-up.

Amplification from RNA transcripts yielded the TCR beta CDR3 regions. An initial RT-PCR round employing HTBI primers preceded a second-round multiplex PCR. TCRdb re-derived calls from the multiplex PCR reads in MiXCR, one entry per CDR3 protein. This sample has around 590,000 distinct CDR3 sequences, with approximately 37% found just once. This clonotype originated in an adult man with Graves' hyperthyroidism. The source material was peripheral blood or thyroid tissue (not recorded which).

The chain's CDR3 is CSIWTGEQYF. CDR3 DNA sequence: TGCAGTATTTGGACGGGGGAGCAGTACTTC. The chain couples TRBV20-1 to TRBJ2-7; a weak D match, TRBD2 (5 bases). The germline CDR1 and CDR2 sequences are DFQATT and SNEGSKA (reference sequence). The CDR3 covers 10 residues. The V end was cut by 8 bases, the J end by 7 bases, with 12 bases between.